This passage covers 15 T cell receptor beta chains from one sample sequenced in a study of radiotherapy plus CTLA-4 blockade in lung cancer. Some clones are missing from TCRdb's copy, which holds only in-frame ones; the method was immunoSEQ multiplex PCR. The sample lists 85,000 to 100,000 clones; about two thirds were seen once. Sample: peripheral blood, taken from a patient treated with radiotherapy plus ipilimumab. The receptors stem from a human donor with non-small cell lung cancer that progressed on radiotherapy plus ipilimumab.

The chain carries TRBV6-1 and TRBJ1-1, with TRBD1 matching 7 bases. Germline CDR1 MNHNS, CDR2 SASEGT. J was trimmed by 4 bases and V by 8 bases; bases with no gene match: 10. CDR3 length equals 14 residues. CDR3 nucleotides: TGTGCCAGCTTCATCGACAGGGTAGTCACTGAAGCTTTCTTT. Translation: CASFIDRVVTEAFF.

CDR3 region: CASSDPGQEGYGYTF. CDR3 nucleotides: TGTGCCAGCTCCGACCCGGGACAGGAAGGCTATGGCTACACCTTC. The rearrangement links TRBV28 to TRBJ1-2; 8 nucleotides agree with TRBD1. CDR3 length equals 15 residues. Germline lookup yields CDR1 MDHEN and CDR2 SYDVKM. Unmatched junction bases numbered 12, after V lost 8 bases and J lost 4 bases.

This clone has more than one count but fewer than ten. CDR3 coding DNA: TGTGCCACCAGCAAACCTTACAATGAGCAGTTCTTC. Protein sequence: CATSKPYNEQFF. This chain connects TRBV15 to TRBJ2-1; D ambiguous. The CDR3 has 12 amino acids. V gave up 4 bases and J gave up 4 bases, with 5 bases separating them. Germline V gives CDR1 LNHNV, CDR2 YYDKDF (reference sequence).

The table lists this clone with a few counts. The rearrangement joins TRBV11-3 to TRBJ2-2, with TRBD1 identical over 8 bases. Germline loops: CDR1 SGHNT, CDR2 YENEEA. The CDR3 runs to 16 residues. Trimming cost V 5 bases and J 7 bases; bases outside gene matches: 12. The CDR3 bases are TGTGCCAGCAGCCGTCGGACAGGGTGGGGGAACGGGGAGCTGTTTTTT. It yields the protein CASSRRTGWGNGELFF.

A remark on this clone: Sequence at one end of the junction differs from germline and may be a read error. CDR3 DNA: TGCGCCAGCAGCTTGGCCCCGGACTCTGCCCCGCCTGGTTTT. Its translation is CASSLAPDSAPPGF. This sequence joins TRBV5-1 and TRBJ2-3, with TRBD2 as a possible D gene (5 bases). CDR3 length: 14 residues. The germline CDR1 and CDR2 sequences are SGHRS and YFSETQ.

The rearrangement uses TRBV19 and TRBJ2-1; D is ambiguous. This CDR3 spans 13 amino acids. Trimming left V 8 bases short and J 1 base short, with 9 bases between. CDR1 is LNHDA, CDR2 SQIVND, per germline (reference sequence). The CDR3 DNA reads TGTGCCAGTGGTAGTAGTTCCTACAATGAGCAGTTCTTC. Translating gives CASGSSSYNEQFF.

The chain employs TRBV27 and TRBJ2-7, with TRBD1 as a possible D gene (5 bases). The CDR3 is 15 amino acids. Per germline, CDR1 MNHEY and CDR2 SMNVEV (reference sequence). Deletions cut 4 bases from V and 0 bases from J, with 13 bases between. CDR3: CASSYDRTSSYEQYF. The CDR3 DNA follows: TGTGCCAGCAGTTACGACAGAACGAGCTCCTACGAGCAGTACTTC.

V is TRBV28 and J is TRBJ2-5; D is uncertain. Germline V gene lookup returns CDR1 MDHEN and CDR2 SYDVKM. V lost 2 bases, J lost 1 base, and 8 bases lay in between. The length of the CDR3 is 14 residues. The DNA of the CDR3 is TGTGCCAGCAGTTTAATCCAGTCCCAAGAGACCCAGTACTTC. Translating it yields CASSLIQSQETQYF.

The chain employs TRBV9 and TRBJ2-5, with D unresolved. V dropped 1 base and J dropped 1 base, with 8 bases sitting between them. The CDR3 has 14 residues. Germline CDR1 is SGDLS and CDR2 is YYNGEE. The CDR3 region is CASSVKPTQETQYF. The CDR3 nucleotides are TGTGCCAGCAGCGTAAAGCCTACCCAAGAGACCCAGTACTTC.

CDR3 amino acids: CASREDQNTEAFF. CDR3 coding DNA: TGTGCCAGCAGGGAGGACCAGAACACTGAAGCTTTCTTT. The rearrangement joins TRBV7-3 to TRBJ1-1; D gene unclear. The CDR3 has 13 residues. Trimming shortened V by 6 bases and J by 1 base, and 9 bases separated the two germline ends. CDR1 is SGHTA and CDR2 is FQGTGA in the germline V gene.

This clone turned up a few times. The chain joins TRBV4-1 to TRBJ2-1; the D call may be TRBD1 or TRBD2 (6 bases each). This CDR3 is 17 amino acids long. V shed 1 base and J shed 7 bases, with 20 bases lying between them. Germline CDR1 is MGHRA and CDR2 is YSYEKL. The CDR3 sequence: CASSQGSLPQGGNEQFF. The DNA of the CDR3 is TGCGCCAGCAGCCAAGGGAGCCTTCCACAGGGAGGTAATGAGCAGTTCTTC.

This chain connects TRBV2 to TRBJ1-1; 9 bases fit TRBD1. The CDR3 has 14 residues. J lost 1 base, V lost 6 bases, and 3 bases had no gene match. Germline V lookup: CDR1 SNHLY, CDR2 FYNNEI. As DNA, the CDR3 is TGTGCCAGCAGCCCGGGACAGGGGAACACTGAAGCTTTCTTT. Encoded protein: CASSPGQGNTEAFF.

The V call is TRBV15, the J call TRBJ1-4; D remains ambiguous. Germline CDR1 is LNHNV and CDR2 is YYDKDF (reference sequence). The CDR3 loop spans 14 amino acids. The ends were cut back, 3 bases at V and 6 bases at J, with 11 bases in the middle. The CDR3 is CATSSPGRYEKLFF. In DNA form, the CDR3 reads TGTGCCACCAGCAGTCCCGGGAGGTATGAAAAACTGTTTTTT.

This chain joins TRBV27 and TRBJ2-1; 8 nucleotides match TRBD2. The germline V gene encodes CDR1 MNHEY and CDR2 SMNVEV (reference sequence). The CDR3 is 16 residues long. V lost 5 bases, J lost 0 bases, and 6 bases stayed unmatched. The CDR3 sequence: CASSPLAGSSYNEQFF. The CDR3 DNA is TGTGCCAGCAGTCCCTTAGCGGGAAGCTCCTACAATGAGCAGTTCTTC.

CDR3 coding DNA: TGTGCCAGCAGTTTAATGACTAGCGGGGGGTACGTGCAGTATTTT. Translating gives CASSLMTSGGYVQYF. The chain recombines TRBV27 with TRBJ2-3, with TRBD2 matching 13 bases. Germline assignment: CDR1 MNHEY and CDR2 SMNVEV (reference sequence). V lost 2 bases, J lost 11 bases, and 7 bases stayed unmatched. The CDR3 loop spans 15 amino acids.